The source of this T cell receptor beta chain is a study of T cell clonotyping in hematopoietic cell transplantation. Study-level information: Recipient samples before transplant were obtained post-cytoreduction.

Assay used: immunoSEQ multiplex PCR; TCRdb lists only in-frame clones, some missing. The table records about 50,000 clones, under 90% of them present only once. The time point is: recipient sample about 28 days before transplant, after cytoreduction. The V end lost 3 bases, the J end lost 2 bases, and 11 bases lay between the germline ends. CDR3 length: 14 residues. Germline V gene lookup returns CDR1 SGHTA and CDR2 FQGNSA. The TCR was taken from a man aged 60 to 69 with biphenotypic leukemia. Some clones in this sample may be carry-over from other donors' samples. This chain connects TRBV7-2 to TRBJ2-7; no clear D gene. Sample: peripheral blood mononuclear cells, taken before stem cell transplant. CDR3 nucleotides: TGTGCCAGCAGCTTCAGTGGCGTACCCTACGAGCAGTACTTC. This translates into CASSFSGVPYEQYF.